This entry features one T cell receptor beta chain sequence. This clonotype came up many times. Its recognized antigen is unknown. The input lacks base qualities; no much larger clone sits a single base away. From the cysteine through the phenylalanine, the CDR3 covers 14 amino acids. Here the CDR3 DNA is all that survives: 42 bases in frame from base 1. The germline V gene (reference sequence) yields SEHNR for CDR1 and FQNEAQ for CDR2. Unmatched junction bases come to 8, with V trimmed by 5 bases and J by 8 bases. This sample was taken from a study of Graves' ophthalmopathy and Graves' hyperthyroidism (dated by TCRdb to about 2018). Notes on the research overall: Hyperthyroidism was considered stable if no progression to ophthalmopathy occurred within 18 months of follow-up. An independent validation cohort was composed of fewer than 20 hyperthyroidism patients and approximately 15 patients who later progressed from hyperthyroidism to ophthalmopathy. To explore V-J signatures distinguishing ophthalmopathy from hyperthyroidism, a discovery set of about 99 patients (roughly 44 ophthalmopathy, about 57 stable hyperthyroidism) was enrolled. After sampling, hyperthyroidism patients received methimazole starting at 30 mg daily, and ophthalmopathy patients received high-dose intravenous methylprednisolone. To tell Graves' ophthalmopathy apart from Graves' hyperthyroidism, and to predict which patients would progress to ophthalmopathy, the study relied on TCR beta repertoire signatures. In roughly 6 hyperthyroidism patients, T-cell repertoires of thyroid tissue and blood were compared. In total, 120 to 150 blood samples were TCR-sequenced: approximately 42 ophthalmopathy, under 85 hyperthyroidism and roughly 17 hyperthyroidism-to-ophthalmopathy patients.

For repertoire sequencing, the TCR beta CDR3 regions were amplified from RNA transcripts. A first-round RT-PCR used HTBI primers with the Qiagen OneStep RT-PCR kit, followed by a second-round multiplex PCR, size selection and purification. Libraries were sequenced paired-end with 100 bp reads on an Illumina HiSeq2000. In the paper's pipeline: SOAPnuke was used for read processing, and reads with adapters, uncalled bases, a mean Phred below 15, or no exact constant-primer or identifier match were discarded. COPE v1.2.5 was used to merge high-quality paired reads. Clonotypes were defined as unique nucleotide sequences and were aligned to IMGT TRB V, D and J references using MiTCR v1.1. Analysis was restricted to V-J combinations with a frequency above 0.0001, which covered 98% to 99.2% of repertoires. For each V-J combination, a TCR clonal expansion and chaos score was defined as the ratio of F50 clonal expansion to chaos observed in the TCRdist matrix. Welch's t-statistics and random forest were used to reduce features to about a dozen V-J combinations, which were fed into a naive Bayes classifier. Thyroid-blood repertoire similarity was quantified with the Morisita-Horn index. Using fastp trimming at Q25 and MiXCR clonotype assembly, TCRdb reanalyzed the public sequencing data and kept in-frame beta chains. Here each entry gathers all rows of one CDR3 protein and keeps the most common genes and DNA. The V and J calls reflect TCRdb's pipeline rather than the authors' work. The sample profile shows 1 million to 1.3 million distinct CDR3 sequences; roughly 35% of them were found once. The top ten hold 11% of the sample.

The investigation overall reported the following: No statistical method was used to predetermine the sample size, and group allocation was not hidden from the investigators. Among expanded thyroid clonotypes with frequency above 0.001, most also showed up in blood, which suggests that blood repertoires may reflect the thyroid immune response. In validation, the model predicted ophthalmopathy progression with roughly 68% sensitivity and around 72% specificity; some 13 predicted patients were CT-confirmed with GO in a median of around 6.5 months. In cross-validation, the 13-signature model distinguished ophthalmopathy from stable hyperthyroidism with 87.88% sensitivity and 81.08% specificity, while in the test set the corresponding values were about 80% and 75%.

Hyperthyroidism patients were newly diagnosed, were aged 18 to 65 years, and had a disease duration under 2 months. Patients with other autoimmune diseases, uncontrolled infections, pregnancy or lactation were excluded. Clinical symptoms, serum thyroxine, TRAb, thyroid ultrasound and orbital computed tomography were used for diagnosis. Total RNA was extracted with Trizol reagent and quality-checked on an Agilent 2100 Bioanalyzer. Sequencing was done on a sample of peripheral blood or thyroid tissue (not recorded which). Recombination linked TRBV7-9 to TRBJ1-4; 7 bases in between match TRBD1. This TCR was sampled from an adult man with Graves' hyperthyroidism. The nucleotide sequence is TGTGCCAGCAGCCCGACAGGGCCTTTGGAAAAACTGTTTTTT. Its protein is CASSPTGPLEKLFF. This CDR3, with the reference TRBV7-9 and TRBJ1-4 proteins standing in past its ends, gives the full variable domain DTGVSQNPRHKITKRGQNVTFRCDPISEHNRLYWYRQTLGQGPEFLTYFQNEAQLEKSRLLSDRFSAERPKGSFSTLEIQRTEQGDSAMYLCASSPTGPLEKLFFGSGTQLSVL.